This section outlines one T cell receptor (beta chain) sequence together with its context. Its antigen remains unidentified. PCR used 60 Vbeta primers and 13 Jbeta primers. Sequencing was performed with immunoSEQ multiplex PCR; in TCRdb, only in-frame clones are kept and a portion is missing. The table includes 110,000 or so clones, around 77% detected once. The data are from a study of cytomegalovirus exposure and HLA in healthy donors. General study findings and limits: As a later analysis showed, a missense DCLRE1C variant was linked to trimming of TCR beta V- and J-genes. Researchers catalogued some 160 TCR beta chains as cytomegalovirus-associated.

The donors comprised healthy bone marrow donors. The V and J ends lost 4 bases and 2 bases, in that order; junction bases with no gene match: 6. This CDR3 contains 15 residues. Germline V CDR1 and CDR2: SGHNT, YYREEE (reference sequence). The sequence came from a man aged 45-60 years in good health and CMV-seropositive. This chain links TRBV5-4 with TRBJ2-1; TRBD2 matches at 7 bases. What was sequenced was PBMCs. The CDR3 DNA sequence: TGTGCCAGCAGCGTCCTAGCGGAACCCTACAATGAGCAGTTCTTC. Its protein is CASSVLAEPYNEQFF. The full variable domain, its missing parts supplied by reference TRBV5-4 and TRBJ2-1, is ETGVTQSPTHLIKTRGQQVTLRCSSQSGHNTVSWYQQALGQGPQFIFQYYREEENGRGNFPPRFSGLQFPNYSSELNVNALELDDSALYLCASSVLAEPYNEQFFGPGTRLTVL.